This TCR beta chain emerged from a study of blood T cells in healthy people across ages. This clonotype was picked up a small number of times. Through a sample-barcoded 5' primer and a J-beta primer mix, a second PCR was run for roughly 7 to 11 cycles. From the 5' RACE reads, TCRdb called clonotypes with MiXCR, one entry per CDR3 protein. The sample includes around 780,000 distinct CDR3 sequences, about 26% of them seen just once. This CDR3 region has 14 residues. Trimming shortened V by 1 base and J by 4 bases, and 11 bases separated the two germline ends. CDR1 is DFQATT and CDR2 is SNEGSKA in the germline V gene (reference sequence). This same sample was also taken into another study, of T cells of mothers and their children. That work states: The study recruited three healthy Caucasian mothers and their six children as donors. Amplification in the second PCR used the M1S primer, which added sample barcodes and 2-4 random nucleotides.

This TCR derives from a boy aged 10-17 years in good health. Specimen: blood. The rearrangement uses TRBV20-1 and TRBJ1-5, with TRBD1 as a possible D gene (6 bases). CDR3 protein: CSARGRQENQPQHF. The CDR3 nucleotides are TGCAGTGCTAGAGGCCGACAGGAAAATCAGCCCCAGCATTTT.